The 11 T cell receptor beta chains given below trace back to one sample, sequenced in a study of CD8+CD57+ T cells in acquired aplastic anemia. Profiling that covered TCR beta VDJ and CDR3 relied on genomic DNA as its template. TCRdb re-called the reads through MiXCR, storing one row per CDR3 protein. The sample includes around 180,000 distinct CDR3 sequences, about 44% seen only once; the top ten take 10% to 15%. Sequencing was done on patients that had shown CD8+CD57+ cell expansion by flow cytometry. Sequenced sample: sorted CD4+, CD8+, or CD8+CD57+ T cells (not recorded which) from PBMCs. Receptors were obtained from a human donor with aplastic anemia.

This clonotype has a count of ten or more. The rearrangement links TRBV11-2 to TRBJ2-7, with TRBD2 matching 11 bases. CDR1 is SGHAT, CDR2 FQNNGV, per germline. The ends lost 4 bases at V and 5 bases at J; junction bases unmatched: 7. This CDR3 comprises 15 residues. The CDR3 spells CASSSQLAGANEQYF. CDR3 nucleotides: TGTGCCAGCAGCTCCCAACTAGCGGGGGCAAACGAGCAGTACTTC. Based on the CDR3 plus reference TRBV11-2 and TRBJ2-7, the full variable domain is EAGVAQSPRYKIIEKRQSVAFWCNPISGHATLYWYQQILGQGPKLLIQFQNNGVVDDSQLPKDRFSAERLKGVDSTLKIQPAKLEDSAVYLCASSSQLAGANEQYFGPGTRLTVT.

The chain has TRBV20-1 and TRBJ1-5; 8 bases map to TRBD1. J was trimmed by 5 bases and V by 1 base; bases with no gene match: 4. The CDR3 is 14 residues long. Germline V CDR1 and CDR2: DFQATT, SNEGSKA (reference sequence). CDR3 DNA: TGCAGTGCTAGAGGCGGGACAGGAGATCAGCCCCAGCATTTT. It codes for CSARGGTGDQPQHF.

This clonotype was recorded many times. The chain links TRBV7-3 to TRBJ2-5; no firm D call. This CDR3 is 13 amino acids long. Germline V gene sequence: CDR1 SGHTA, CDR2 FQGTGA. Trimming left V 5 bases short and J 5 bases short, with 12 bases between. CDR3 sequence (DNA): TGTGCCAGCAGCCTCCGGCTGGGCGAGACCCAGTACTTC. Translation gives CASSLRLGETQYF.

V is TRBV15 and J is TRBJ2-3; D is undetermined. The CDR3 length is 12 residues. The germline CDR1 and CDR2 sequences are LNHNV and YYDKDF (reference sequence). V dropped 0 bases and J dropped 7 bases, with 5 bases sitting between them. The CDR3 DNA reads as TGTGCCACCAGCAGAGATATGAATACGCAGTATTTT. Its translation is CATSRDMNTQYF.

This clonotype was detected many times. This chain uses TRBV20-1 with TRBJ2-3, with D perhaps TRBD1 (5 bases). Trimming took 7 bases from V and 2 from J, leaving 10 bases between them. Germline CDR1 DFQATT, CDR2 SNEGSKA (reference sequence). The CDR3 spans 12 residues. The CDR3 reads CSGVGPTDTQYF. CDR3 coding DNA: TGCAGTGGAGTGGGGCCCACAGATACGCAGTATTTT.

This clonotype was seen once. The V and J genes are TRBV20-1 and TRBJ2-1, with 15 positions matching TRBD2. V gave up 7 bases and J gave up 16 bases; unmatched junction bases: 5. CDR3 length: 11 residues. Germline CDR1 DFQATT, CDR2 SNEGSKA (reference sequence). The CDR3, as DNA: TGCAGTGGGACTAGCGGGGGGGCCTCATTCTTC. This sequence encodes CSGTSGGASFF.

As DNA, the CDR3 is TGTGCCAGCAGCCAAGGTCTGCCAAGCGAGCAGTACTTC. This encodes CASSQGLPSEQYF. This chain links TRBV14 with TRBJ2-7; D is unclear. CDR1 SGHDN and CDR2 FVKESK come from the germline V gene. The CDR3 spans 13 residues. Trimming removed 1 base from V and 6 bases from J, with 10 bases in between.

The gene calls are TRBV29-1 and TRBJ1-2, with 8 bases matching TRBD1. The CDR3 contains 15 residues. J gave up 0 bases and V 4 bases, and 7 bases lay outside the gene matches. Looked up from germline, CDR1 is SQVTM and CDR2 is ANQGSEA. Written as DNA, the CDR3 is TGCAGCGTTGGGACAGGGACTCTAGCTAACTATGGCTACACCTTC. Translating it yields CSVGTGTLANYGYTF.

The sample holds many counts of this clonotype. This chain links TRBV12-3 or TRBV12-4 with TRBJ2-2; D unresolved. This CDR3 has 13 residues. V was shortened by 6 bases and J by 3 bases, with 8 bases between the two germline ends. The CDR3 reads CASSVKYTGELFF. The DNA of the CDR3 is TGTGCCAGCAGCGTCAAGTACACCGGGGAGCTGTTTTTT.

This clonotype appeared many times. V gene TRBV6-5 combines with J gene TRBJ2-7, with D hard to call. The germline gives CDR1 MNHEY, CDR2 SVGAGI. Trimming removed 3 bases from V and 0 bases from J, with 6 bases in between. The CDR3 length is 13 residues. For the CDR3, the DNA is TGTGCCAGCAGTTATCAGAGCTCCTACGAGCAGTACTTC. This sequence encodes CASSYQSSYEQYF.

This chain uses TRBV24-1 with TRBJ2-7, with D possibly called TRBD1 or TRBD2 (6 bases each). The CDR3 contains 13 residues. Trimming took off 9 bases at V and 0 bases at J, with 11 bases between the two ends. CDR1 and CDR2 (germline): KGHDR, SFDVKD. In nucleotides, the CDR3 is TGTGCCACCCGGAGGGGGGACTCCTACGAGCAGTACTTC. It translates to CATRRGDSYEQYF.